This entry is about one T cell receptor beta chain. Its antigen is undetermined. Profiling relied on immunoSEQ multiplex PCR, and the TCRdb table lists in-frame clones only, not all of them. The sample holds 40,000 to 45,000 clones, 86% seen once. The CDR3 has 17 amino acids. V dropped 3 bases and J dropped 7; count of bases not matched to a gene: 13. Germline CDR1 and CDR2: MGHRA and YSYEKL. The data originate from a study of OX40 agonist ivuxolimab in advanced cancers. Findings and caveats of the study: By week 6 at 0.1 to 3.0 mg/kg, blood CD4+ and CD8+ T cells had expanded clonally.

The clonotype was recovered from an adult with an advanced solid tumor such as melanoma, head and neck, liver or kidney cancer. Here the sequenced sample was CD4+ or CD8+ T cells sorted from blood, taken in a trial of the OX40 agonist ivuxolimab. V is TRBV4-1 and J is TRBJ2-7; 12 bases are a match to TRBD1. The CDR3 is CASSQKELGQGAREQYF. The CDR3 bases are TGCGCCAGCAGCCAGAAGGAGTTGGGACAGGGGGCGAGGGAGCAGTACTTC.